This T cell receptor (beta chain) was observed in a study of CD8 T cells in ankylosing spondylitis. Overall study findings and caveats: Seemingly distinctive of ankylosing spondylitis blood was a TCR beta motif formed by eight highly homologous variants. Some motif variants had been reported before (in reactive arthritis synovial fluid and blood).

Construction of TCR beta libraries was performed using quantitative 5'-RACE with molecular barcodes. TCRdb reanalysed the 5' RACE reads using MiXCR and keeps one entry per CDR3 protein. The sample includes roughly 370,000 distinct CDR3 sequences, 20% to 25% of them seen just once. This CDR3 spans 16 amino acids. Germline CDR1 and CDR2: DFQATT and SNEGSKA (reference sequence). The V and J ends lost 1 base and 3 bases, in that order; junction bases with no gene match: 9. This clonotype was observed a handful of times. Its antigen is unknown. Specimen: blood, either unsorted or a sorted T cell fraction (not recorded which). The sequence derives from a male donor with ankylosing spondylitis. The genes are TRBV20-1 and TRBJ2-1; the match to TRBD2 covers 7 bases. This CDR3 reads CSARALAESIYNEQFF. Here the CDR3 DNA reads TGCAGTGCTAGAGCCCTAGCGGAATCCATCTACAATGAGCAGTTCTTC.